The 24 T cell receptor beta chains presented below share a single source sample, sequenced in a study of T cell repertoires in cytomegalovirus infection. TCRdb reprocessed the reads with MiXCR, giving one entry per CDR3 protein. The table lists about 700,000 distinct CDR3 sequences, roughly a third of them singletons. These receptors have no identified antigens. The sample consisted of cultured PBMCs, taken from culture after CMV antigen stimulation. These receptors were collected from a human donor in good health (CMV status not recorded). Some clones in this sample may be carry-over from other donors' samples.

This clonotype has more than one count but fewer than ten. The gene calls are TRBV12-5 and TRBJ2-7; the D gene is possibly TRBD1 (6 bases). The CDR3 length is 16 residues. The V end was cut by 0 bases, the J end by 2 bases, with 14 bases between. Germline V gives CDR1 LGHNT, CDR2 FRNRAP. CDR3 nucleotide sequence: TGTGCTAGTGGTTTGGTACTTGGCAGGGGTACCTACGAGCAGTACTTC. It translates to CASGLVLGRGTYEQYF.

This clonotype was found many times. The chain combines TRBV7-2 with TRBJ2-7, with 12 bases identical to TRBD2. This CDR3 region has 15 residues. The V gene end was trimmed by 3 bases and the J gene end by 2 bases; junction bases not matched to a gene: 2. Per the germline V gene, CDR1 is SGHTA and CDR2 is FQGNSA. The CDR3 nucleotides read TGTGCCAGCAGCTTTACTAGCGGGGGGACCTACGAGCAGTACTTC. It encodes CASSFTSGGTYEQYF.

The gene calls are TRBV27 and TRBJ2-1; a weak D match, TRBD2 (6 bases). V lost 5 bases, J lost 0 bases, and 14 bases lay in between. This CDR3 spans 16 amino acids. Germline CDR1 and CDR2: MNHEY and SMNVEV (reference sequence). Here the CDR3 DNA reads TGTGCCAGCAGTACCCGGGACTTAAGCTCCTACAATGAGCAGTTCTTC. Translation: CASSTRDLSSYNEQFF.

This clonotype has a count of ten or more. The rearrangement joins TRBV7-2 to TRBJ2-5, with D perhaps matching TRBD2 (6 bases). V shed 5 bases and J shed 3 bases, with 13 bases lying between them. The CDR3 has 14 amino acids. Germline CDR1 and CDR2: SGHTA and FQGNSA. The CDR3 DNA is TGTGCCAGCAGCCCACCGGGACTGAAAGAGACCCAGTACTTC. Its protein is CASSPPGLKETQYF.

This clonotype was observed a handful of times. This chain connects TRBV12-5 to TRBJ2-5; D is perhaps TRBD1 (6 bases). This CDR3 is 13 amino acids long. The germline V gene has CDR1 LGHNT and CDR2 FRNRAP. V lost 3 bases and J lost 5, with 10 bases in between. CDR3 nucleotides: TGTGCTAGTGGTTTTGGGGGCCGGGAGACCCAGTACTTC. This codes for CASGFGGRETQYF.

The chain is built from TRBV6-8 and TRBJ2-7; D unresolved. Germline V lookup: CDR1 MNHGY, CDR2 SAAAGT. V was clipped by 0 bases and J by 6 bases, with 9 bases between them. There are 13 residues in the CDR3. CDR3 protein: CASSYSNGFEQYF. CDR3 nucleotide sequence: TGTGCCAGCAGTTACTCGAATGGGTTCGAGCAGTACTTC.

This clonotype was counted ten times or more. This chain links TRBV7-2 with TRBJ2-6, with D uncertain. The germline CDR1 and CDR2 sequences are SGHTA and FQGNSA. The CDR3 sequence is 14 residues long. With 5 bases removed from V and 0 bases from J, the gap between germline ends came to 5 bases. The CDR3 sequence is CASSLNSGANVLTF. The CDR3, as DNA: TGTGCCAGCAGCCTAAACTCTGGGGCCAACGTCCTGACTTTC.

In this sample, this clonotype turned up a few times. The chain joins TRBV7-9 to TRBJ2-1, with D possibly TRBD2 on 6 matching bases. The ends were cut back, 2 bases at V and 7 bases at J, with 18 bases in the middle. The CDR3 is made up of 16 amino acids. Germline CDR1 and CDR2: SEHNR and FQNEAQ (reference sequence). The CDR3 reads CASSLSLGLAPNEQFF. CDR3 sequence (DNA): TGTGCCAGCAGCTTATCTCTGGGACTGGCCCCTAATGAGCAGTTCTTC.

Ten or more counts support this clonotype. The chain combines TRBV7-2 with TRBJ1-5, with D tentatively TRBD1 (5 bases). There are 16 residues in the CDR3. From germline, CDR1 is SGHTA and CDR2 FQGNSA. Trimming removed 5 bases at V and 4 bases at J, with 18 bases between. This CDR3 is CASSPRGTDTNQPQHF. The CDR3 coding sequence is TGTGCCAGCAGCCCAAGAGGGACGGATACTAATCAGCCCCAGCATTTT.

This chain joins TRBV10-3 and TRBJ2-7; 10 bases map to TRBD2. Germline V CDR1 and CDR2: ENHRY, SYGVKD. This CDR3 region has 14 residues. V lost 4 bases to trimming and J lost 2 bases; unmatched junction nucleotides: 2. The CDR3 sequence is CAISGLAGAYEQYF. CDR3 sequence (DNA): TGTGCCATCAGTGGGCTAGCGGGAGCCTACGAGCAGTACTTC.

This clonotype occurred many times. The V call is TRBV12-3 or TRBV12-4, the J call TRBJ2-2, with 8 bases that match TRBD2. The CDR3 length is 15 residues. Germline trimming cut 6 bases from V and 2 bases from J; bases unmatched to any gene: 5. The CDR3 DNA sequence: TGTGCCAGCAGCCCGGGACTAGGTAACACCGGGGAGCTGTTTTTT. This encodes CASSPGLGNTGELFF.

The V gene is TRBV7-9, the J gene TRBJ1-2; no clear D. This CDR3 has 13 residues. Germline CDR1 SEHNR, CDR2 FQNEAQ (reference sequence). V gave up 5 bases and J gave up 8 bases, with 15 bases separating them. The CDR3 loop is CASSPRSAWGYTF. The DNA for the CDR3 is TGTGCCAGCAGCCCACGGAGTGCCTGGGGCTACACCTTC.

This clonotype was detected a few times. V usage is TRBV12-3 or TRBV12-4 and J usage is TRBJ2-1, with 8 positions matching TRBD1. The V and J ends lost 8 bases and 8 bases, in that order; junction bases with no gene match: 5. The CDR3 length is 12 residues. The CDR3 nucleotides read TGTGCCAGCGACAGGGGTAGCGATGAGCAGTTCTTC. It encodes CASDRGSDEQFF.

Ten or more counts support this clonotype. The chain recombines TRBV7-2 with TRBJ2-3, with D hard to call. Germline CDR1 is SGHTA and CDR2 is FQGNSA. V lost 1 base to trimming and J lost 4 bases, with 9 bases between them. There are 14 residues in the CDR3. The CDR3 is CASSLDSAPDTQYF. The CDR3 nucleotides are TGTGCCAGCAGCTTAGATTCAGCCCCAGATACGCAGTATTTT.

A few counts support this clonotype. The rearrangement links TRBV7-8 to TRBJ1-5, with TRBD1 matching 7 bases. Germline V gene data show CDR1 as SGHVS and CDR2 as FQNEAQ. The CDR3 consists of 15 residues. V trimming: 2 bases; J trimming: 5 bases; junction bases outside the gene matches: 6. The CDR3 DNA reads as TGTGCCAGCAGCTTAATCTCCCAGGGGGATCAGCCCCAGCATTTT. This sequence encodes CASSLISQGDQPQHF.

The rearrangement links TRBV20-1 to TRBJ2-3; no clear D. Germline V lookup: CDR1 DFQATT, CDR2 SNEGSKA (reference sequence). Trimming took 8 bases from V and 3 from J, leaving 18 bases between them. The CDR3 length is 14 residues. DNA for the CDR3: TGCAGTCTACCCCCCGCCGTTCGGACAGATACGCAGTATTTT. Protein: CSLPPAVRTDTQYF.

CDR3 loop: CASSLAPVREQYF. CDR3 in DNA: TGTGCCAGCAGTTTAGCGCCGGTGCGCGAGCAGTACTTC. The V call is TRBV12-3 or TRBV12-4, the J call TRBJ2-7, with D hard to call. The CDR3 length is 13 residues. With 0 bases removed from V and 6 bases from J, the gap between germline ends came to 9 bases.

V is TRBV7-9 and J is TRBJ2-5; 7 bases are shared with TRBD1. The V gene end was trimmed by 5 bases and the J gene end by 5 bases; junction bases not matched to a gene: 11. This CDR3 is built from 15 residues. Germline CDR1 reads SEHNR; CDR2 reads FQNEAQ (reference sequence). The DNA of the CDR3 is TGTGCCAGCAGCCCCCCGGACAGGACTTGGGAGACCCAGTACTTC. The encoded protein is CASSPPDRTWETQYF. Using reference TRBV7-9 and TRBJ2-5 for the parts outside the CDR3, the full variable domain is DTGVSQNPRHKITKRGQNVTFRCDPISEHNRLYWYRQTLGQGPEFLTYFQNEAQLEKSRLLSDRFSAERPKGSFSTLEIQRTEQGDSAMYLCASSPPDRTWETQYFGPGTRLLVL.

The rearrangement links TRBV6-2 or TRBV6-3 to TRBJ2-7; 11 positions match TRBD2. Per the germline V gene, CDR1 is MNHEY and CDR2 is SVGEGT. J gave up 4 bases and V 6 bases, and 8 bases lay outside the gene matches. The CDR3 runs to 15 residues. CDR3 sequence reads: CASRVPSGGPYEQYF. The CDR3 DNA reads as TGTGCCAGCAGGGTCCCTAGCGGGGGGCCTTACGAGCAGTACTTC.

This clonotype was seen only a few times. The CDR3 loop reads CASSAQGKDGAQYF. The CDR3 DNA follows: TGTGCCAGCAGCGCACAAGGGAAGGACGGGGCCCAGTACTTC. J is TRBJ2-5 and V is TRBV7-9; D perhaps matches TRBD2 (5 bases). CDR3 length equals 14 residues. The germline V and J ends were trimmed by 5 bases and 9 bases, with 19 bases remaining between them. Germline CDR1 and CDR2: SEHNR and FQNEAQ (reference sequence).

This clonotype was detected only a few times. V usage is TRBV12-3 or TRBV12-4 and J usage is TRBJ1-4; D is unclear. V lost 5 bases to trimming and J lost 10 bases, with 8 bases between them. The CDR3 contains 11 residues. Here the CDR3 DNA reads TGTGCCAGCAGTCATGGAGGAAAACTGTTTTTT. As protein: CASSHGGKLFF.

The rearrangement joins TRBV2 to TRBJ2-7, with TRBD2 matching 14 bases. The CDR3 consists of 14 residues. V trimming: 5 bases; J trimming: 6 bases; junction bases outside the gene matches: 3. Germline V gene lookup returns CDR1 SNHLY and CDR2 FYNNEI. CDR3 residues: CASSPGLAGVEQYF. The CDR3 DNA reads TGTGCCAGCAGTCCGGGACTAGCGGGAGTCGAGCAGTACTTC.

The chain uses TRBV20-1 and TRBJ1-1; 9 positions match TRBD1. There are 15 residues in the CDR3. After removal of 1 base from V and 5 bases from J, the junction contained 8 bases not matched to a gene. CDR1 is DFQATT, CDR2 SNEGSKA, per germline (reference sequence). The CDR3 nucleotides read TGCAGTGCTAGAGTGGTGACAGGGGGTATGACTGAAGCTTTCTTT. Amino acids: CSARVVTGGMTEAFF.

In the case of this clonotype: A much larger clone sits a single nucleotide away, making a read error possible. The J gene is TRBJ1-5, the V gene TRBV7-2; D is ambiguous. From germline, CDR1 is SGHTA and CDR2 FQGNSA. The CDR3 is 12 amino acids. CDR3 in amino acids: CASSSPGGPRHF. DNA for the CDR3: TGTGCCAGCAGCTCCCCGGGCGGGCCCCGGCATTTT.